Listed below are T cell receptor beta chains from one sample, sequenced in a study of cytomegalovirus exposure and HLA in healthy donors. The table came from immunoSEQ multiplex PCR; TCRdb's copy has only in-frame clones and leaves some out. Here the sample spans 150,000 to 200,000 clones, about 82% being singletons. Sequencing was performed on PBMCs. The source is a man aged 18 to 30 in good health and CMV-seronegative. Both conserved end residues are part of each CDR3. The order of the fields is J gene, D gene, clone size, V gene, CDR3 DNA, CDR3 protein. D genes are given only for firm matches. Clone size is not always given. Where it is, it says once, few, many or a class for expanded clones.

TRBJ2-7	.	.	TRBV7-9	TGTGCCAGCAGCTTACAGGGGTACGAGCAGTACTTC	CASSLQGYEQYF
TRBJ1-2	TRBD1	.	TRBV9	TGTGCCAGCAGCGTAGACGTGGACAGGGGATCGGACTACACCTTC	CASSVDVDRGSDYTF
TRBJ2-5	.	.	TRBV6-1	TGTGCCAGCAGTGAAGCGTTGGAGGGGGCCGAGACCCAGTACTTC	CASSEALEGAETQYF
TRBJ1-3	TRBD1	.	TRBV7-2	TGTGCCAGCAGCTTAGAAGGGGGCTCCGGAAACACCATATATTTT	CASSLEGGSGNTIYF
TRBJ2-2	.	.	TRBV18	TGTGCCAGCTCCGGGGACATGAACACCGGGGAGCTGTTTTTT	CASSGDMNTGELFF
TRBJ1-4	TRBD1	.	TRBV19	TGTGCCAGTACCGGCAGACAGGGAGAGGCCTCTAATGAAAAACTGTTTTTT	CASTGRQGEASNEKLFF
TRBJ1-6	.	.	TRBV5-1	TGCGCCAGCAGCTCCTCAGGGAACGCTTCACCCCTCCACTTT	CASSSSGNASPLHF
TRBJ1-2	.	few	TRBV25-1	TGTGCCAGCAGGTACAGGTATGGCTACACCTTC	CASRYRYGYTF
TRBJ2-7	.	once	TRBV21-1	TGTGCCAGCAGCAAGGGCCGTGCGGGACCCCACGAGCAGTACTTC	CASSKGRAGPHEQYF
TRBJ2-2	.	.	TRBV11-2	TGTGCCAGCAGCTTCCAGGGCACCGGGGAGCTGTTTTTT	CASSFQGTGELFF
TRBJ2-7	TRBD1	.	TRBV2	TGTGCCAGCCTAACCGGGACAGGGGACTACGAGCAGTACTTC	CASLTGTGDYEQYF
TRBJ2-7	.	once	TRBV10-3	TGTGCCATCAGACCCGACAGTCCCGAGCAGTACTTC	CAIRPDSPEQYF
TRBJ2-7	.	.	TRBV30	TGTGCCTGGAGTTCTACCAGGCGGGGCGAGCAGTACTTC	CAWSSTRRGEQYF
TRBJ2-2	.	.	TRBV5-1	TGCGCCAGCAGCCCCGGGACACCAGGGGCCGGGGAGCTGTTTTTT	CASSPGTPGAGELFF
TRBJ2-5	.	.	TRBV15	TGTGCCACCAGCGGAGGGACATACCAAGAGACCCAGTACTTC	CATSGGTYQETQYF
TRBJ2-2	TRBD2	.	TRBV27	TGTGCCAGCAGTCTCGGGACTAGCGGGAACACCGGGGAGCTGTTTTTT	CASSLGTSGNTGELFF
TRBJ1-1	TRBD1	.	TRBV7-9	TGTGCCAGCAGCCCTGGACAGGGTACTGAAGCTTTCTTT	CASSPGQGTEAFF